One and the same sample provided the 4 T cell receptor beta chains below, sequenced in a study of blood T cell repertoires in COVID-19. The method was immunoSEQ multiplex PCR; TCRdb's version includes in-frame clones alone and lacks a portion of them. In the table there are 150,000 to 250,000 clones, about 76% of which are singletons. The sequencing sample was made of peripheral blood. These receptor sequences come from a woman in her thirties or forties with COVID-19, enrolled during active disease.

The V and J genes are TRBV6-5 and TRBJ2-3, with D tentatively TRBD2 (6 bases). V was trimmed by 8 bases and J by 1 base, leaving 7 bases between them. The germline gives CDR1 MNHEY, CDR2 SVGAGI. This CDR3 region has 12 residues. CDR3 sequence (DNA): TGTGCCAGCTGGGGGGGCACAGATACGCAGTATTTT. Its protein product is CASWGGTDTQYF.

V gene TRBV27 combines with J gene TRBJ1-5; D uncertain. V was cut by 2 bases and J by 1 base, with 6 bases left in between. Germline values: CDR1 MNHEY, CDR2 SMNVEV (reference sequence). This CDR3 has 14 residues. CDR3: CASSLRGSNQPQHF. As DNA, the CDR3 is TGTGCCAGCAGTTTAAGAGGGAGCAATCAGCCCCAGCATTTT.

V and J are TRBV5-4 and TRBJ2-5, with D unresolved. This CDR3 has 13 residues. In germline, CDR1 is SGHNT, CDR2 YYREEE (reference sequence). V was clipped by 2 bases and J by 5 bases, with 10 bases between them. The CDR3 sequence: CASSLAHRETQYF. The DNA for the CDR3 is TGTGCCAGCAGCTTAGCCCACCGGGAGACCCAGTACTTC.

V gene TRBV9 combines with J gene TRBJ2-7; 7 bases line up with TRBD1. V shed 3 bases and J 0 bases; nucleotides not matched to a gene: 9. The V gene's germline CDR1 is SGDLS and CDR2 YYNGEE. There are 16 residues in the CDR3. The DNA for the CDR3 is TGTGCCAGCAGCGCTTCCCCGGGACAGAGCTCCTACGAGCAGTACTTC. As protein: CASSASPGQSSYEQYF.